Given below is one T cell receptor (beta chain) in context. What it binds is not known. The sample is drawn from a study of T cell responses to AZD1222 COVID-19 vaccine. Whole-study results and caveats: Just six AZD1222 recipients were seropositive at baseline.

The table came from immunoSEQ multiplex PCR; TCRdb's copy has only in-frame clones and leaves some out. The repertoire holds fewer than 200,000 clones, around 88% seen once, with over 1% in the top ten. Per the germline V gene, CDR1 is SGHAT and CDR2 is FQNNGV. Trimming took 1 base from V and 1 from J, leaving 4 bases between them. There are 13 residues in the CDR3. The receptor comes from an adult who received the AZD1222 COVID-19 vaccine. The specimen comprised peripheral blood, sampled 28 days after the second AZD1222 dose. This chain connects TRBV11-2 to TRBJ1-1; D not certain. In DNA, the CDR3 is TGTGCCAGCAGCTTAGTCGGGAACACTGAAGCTTTCTTT. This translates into CASSLVGNTEAFF.